Described below is a single T cell receptor beta chain sequence and its context. Antigen unknown. PCR involved 60 Vbeta and 13 Jbeta primers. Generated by immunoSEQ multiplex PCR, the TCRdb table keeps only in-frame clones and is missing some. The data show 55,000 to 70,000 clones, roughly 80% seen once. These data originate in a study of cytomegalovirus exposure and HLA in healthy donors. Whole-study results and caveats: In an earlier analysis, most TCR beta V segments were productive about 87% or about 30% of the time.

V lost 8 bases and J lost 4; bases outside the gene matches: 10. The germline V gene encodes CDR1 MNHNS and CDR2 SASEGT. The CDR3 has 15 amino acids. The V gene is TRBV6-1, the J gene TRBJ2-5; 10 nucleotides align to TRBD2. The source material was PBMCs. The sequence was obtained from a male donor in good health and CMV-seropositive. The CDR3 loop is CASQASGGSRETQYF. The CDR3 coding sequence is TGTGCCAGCCAGGCTAGCGGGGGTTCCAGAGAGACCCAGTACTTC.